The text below deals with one T cell receptor beta chain. This entry is derived from a study of blood T cell repertoires in COVID-19. Germline V gives CDR1 WSHSY, CDR2 SAAADI. The CDR3 extends over 13 amino acids. V lost 6 bases and J lost 4; bases outside the gene matches: 1. Original methodology: Amplifying reference gene primers gave estimates of nucleated cell counts. Measured with immunoSEQ multiplex PCR; TCRdb has only the in-frame clones, and not every one. That table is the source of V, J and clone size, and D and trimming were worked out from the DNA. The sample carries about 91,000 clones, almost 85% recorded once.

The sample consisted of peripheral blood. V and J are TRBV10-2 and TRBJ2-2, with 8 positions matching TRBD1. This clonotype was sampled from a man aged 45-65 years with active or convalescent COVID-19. The CDR3 DNA follows: TGCGCCAGCAGGACAGGGGTCACCGGGGAGCTGTTTTTT. It translates to CASRTGVTGELFF.